This T cell receptor beta chain is drawn from a study of CD8 T cells in ankylosing spondylitis. This clonotype was seen ten or more times. Its antigen is unknown. Using quantitative 5'-RACE with molecular barcodes, the authors made TCR beta libraries. One entry per CDR3 protein, called by TCRdb with MiXCR from the 5' RACE reads. The sample records 75,000 to 95,000 distinct CDR3 sequences, roughly 10% being singletons. General study points: A TCR beta motif of several highly homologous variants seemed to mark ankylosing spondylitis blood. Before this, some motif variants had been reported in reactive arthritis synovial fluid and blood. Clones that were linked to disease were CD8+ and were relatively rare in peripheral blood. The clones that were linked to disease were reported to be significantly enriched in matched synovial fluid samples from ankylosing spondylitis patients.

This clonotype originated in a male donor with ankylosing spondylitis. Sequencing was carried out using blood, either unsorted or a sorted T cell fraction (not recorded which).

This chain's CDR3 is CASYPWGTPTGELFF. CDR3 nucleotide sequence: TGTGCCAGCTACCCCTGGGGAACACCCACCGGGGAGCTGTTTTTT. V gene TRBV27 combines with J gene TRBJ2-2; D gene ambiguous. The V end lost 8 bases, the J end lost 4 bases, and 17 bases lay between the germline ends. The CDR3 covers 15 residues. Looked up from germline, CDR1 is MNHEY and CDR2 is SMNVEV (reference sequence).